These 31 T cell receptor beta chains originate from one sample sequenced in a study of shared clonotypes between healthy human individuals. Measured with immunoSEQ multiplex PCR; TCRdb has only the in-frame clones, and not every one. The table records fewer than 3 million clones, 85% to 95% of them present only once. The sequencing sample was made of naive CD4+ T cells from PBMCs. Subset defined: CD45RA+ positively selected. These TCRs come from a man between 18 and 29 years old in good health. Some clones in this sample may be carry-over from other donors' samples.

The chain links TRBV5-1 to TRBJ1-1, with 8 bases lining up with TRBD1. Germline CDR1 is SGHRS and CDR2 is YFSETQ. V lost 5 bases to trimming and J lost 5 bases; unmatched junction nucleotides: 11. The CDR3 spans 15 residues. This CDR3 reads CASSSTTGGYTEAFF. The CDR3 bases are TGCGCCAGCAGTTCAACTACAGGGGGTTATACTGAAGCTTTCTTT.

The chain employs TRBV4-1 and TRBJ1-1, with 12 bases lining up with TRBD1. V gave up 3 bases and J gave up 6 bases; unmatched junction bases: 8. CDR1 is MGHRA and CDR2 is YSYEKL in the germline V gene. The CDR3 length is 16 residues. In nucleotides, the CDR3 is TGCGCCAGCAGCCAGGTGGGACAGGGGGCGCAGGCTGAAGCTTTCTTT. Translation: CASSQVGQGAQAEAFF.

The chain's CDR3 is CAISEGWGYTF. The CDR3 region has the DNA TGTGCCATCAGTGAGGGGTGGGGCTACACCTTC. This chain connects TRBV10-3 to TRBJ1-2, with D hard to call. The CDR3 consists of 11 residues. From germline, CDR1 is ENHRY and CDR2 SYGVKD. V was clipped by 2 bases and J by 8 bases, with 6 bases between them.

This chain links TRBV2 with TRBJ1-1; D is undetermined. The CDR3 is made up of 19 amino acids. CDR1 is SNHLY and CDR2 is FYNNEI in the germline V gene. V lost 4 bases to trimming and J lost 2 bases, with 26 bases between them. Here the CDR3 DNA reads TGTGCCAGCAGTGGAACGTCGAGGCGAGGATCGTCCTACAACACTGAAGCTTTCTTT. This sequence encodes CASSGTSRRGSSYNTEAFF.

The V and J genes are TRBV28 and TRBJ2-7; D might be TRBD2 (5 bases). CDR1 is MDHEN and CDR2 is SYDVKM in the germline V gene. The CDR3 loop spans 13 amino acids. V was shortened by 3 bases and J by 3 bases, with 9 bases between the two germline ends. CDR3 DNA sequence: TGTGCCAGCAGTTTCCGACTACTCTACGAGCAGTACTTC. It translates to CASSFRLLYEQYF.

The J gene is TRBJ2-5, the V gene TRBV27; 8 nucleotides align to TRBD1. Unmatched junction bases numbered 8, after V lost 3 bases and J lost 2 bases. The length of the CDR3 is 16 residues. Germline V gene data show CDR1 as MNHEY and CDR2 as SMNVEV (reference sequence). CDR3 loop: CASSLTRTGRQETQYF. The CDR3 nucleotides are TGTGCCAGCAGTTTGACCCGGACAGGGAGACAAGAGACCCAGTACTTC.

The chain employs TRBV6-5 and TRBJ2-2; no clear D gene. The CDR3 contains 11 residues. CDR1 and CDR2 from the germline V gene are MNHEY and SVGAGI. Trimming took 2 bases from V and 7 from J, leaving 2 bases between them. CDR3 nucleotides: TGTGCCAGCAGTTACGGCGGGGAGCTGTTTTTT. It yields the protein CASSYGGELFF.

The chain carries TRBV28 and TRBJ1-4; a possible D gene is TRBD1 (5 bases). Germline V CDR1 and CDR2: MDHEN, SYDVKM. The CDR3 has 15 residues. Trimming took 3 bases from V and 4 from J, leaving 12 bases between them. The CDR3 spells CASSFGGTNNEKLFF. CDR3 DNA: TGTGCCAGCAGTTTTGGGGGGACCAATAATGAAAAACTGTTTTTT. Filled out from reference TRBV28 and TRBJ1-4, the complete variable domain reads DVKVTQSSRYLVKRTGEKVFLECVQDMDHENMFWYRQDPGLGLRLIYFSYDVKMKEKGDIPEGYSVSREKKERFSLILESASTNQTSMYLCASSFGGTNNEKLFFGSGTQLSVL.

In regard to this clone: Distinct nucleotide sequences in the sample also encode this CDR3. V is TRBV9 and J is TRBJ2-3; TRBD2 might be the D (5 bases). This CDR3 spans 15 amino acids. Between the trimmed V and J ends, which lost 0 bases and 3 bases, there was a span of 11 bases. Germline CDR1 is SGDLS and CDR2 is YYNGEE. CDR3 coding DNA: TGTGCCAGCAGCGTAGCTTCGAGCGGAACAGATACGCAGTATTTT. It translates to CASSVASSGTDTQYF.

Comments on this clone: The sample has other DNA sequences that encode this CDR3 too. The V and J genes are TRBV5-1 and TRBJ2-1; D ambiguous. CDR3 length: 13 residues. The V gene's germline CDR1 is SGHRS and CDR2 YFSETQ. V lost 0 bases and J lost 5, with 6 bases in between. The DNA for the CDR3 is TGCGCCAGCAGCTTGGCACCAAACAATGAGCAGTTCTTC. Protein sequence: CASSLAPNNEQFF.

V usage is TRBV5-1 and J usage is TRBJ2-1; 8 nucleotides align to TRBD2. Germline V CDR1 and CDR2: SGHRS, YFSETQ. V dropped 4 bases and J dropped 3; count of bases not matched to a gene: 9. The CDR3 totals 16 residues. The CDR3 spells CASSPAAGGIYNEQFF. The CDR3 DNA follows: TGCGCCAGCAGCCCAGCGGCGGGAGGTATCTACAATGAGCAGTTCTTC.

J is TRBJ2-1 and V is TRBV4-2; 13 bases match TRBD2. This CDR3 region has 17 residues. Germline CDR1 LGHNA, CDR2 YNFKEQ. Germline trimming cut 0 bases from V and 4 bases from J; bases unmatched to any gene: 3. The chain's CDR3 is CASSQEGTSGKYNEQFF. The CDR3 coding sequence is TGTGCCAGCAGCCAAGAGGGGACTAGCGGGAAGTACAATGAGCAGTTCTTC.

This clone came up once. The chain is built from TRBV9 and TRBJ1-2; 7 positions agree with TRBD1. This CDR3 has 14 residues. Germline CDR1 reads SGDLS; CDR2 reads YYNGEE. The trim removed 3 bases at V and 8 bases at J, leaving 10 bases unmatched. DNA for the CDR3: TGTGCCAGCAGCGCGGGACAGCGCGGGCCAGGCTACACCTTC. Its protein product is CASSAGQRGPGYTF.

The chain combines TRBV6-6 with TRBJ2-2; weak D call: TRBD1 (6 bases). V was cut by 6 bases and J by 6 bases, with 14 bases left in between. CDR1 is MNHNY, CDR2 SVGAGI, per germline (reference sequence). The CDR3 spans 14 residues. CDR3 loop: CASRLYRVAGELFF. For the CDR3, the DNA is TGTGCCAGCAGACTTTACAGGGTCGCCGGGGAGCTGTTTTTT.

Comment on this clone: This CDR3 is also generated by other DNA sequences in the sample. This rearrangement joins TRBV15 to TRBJ2-1; no clear D. This CDR3 has 16 amino acids. From germline, CDR1 is LNHNV and CDR2 YYDKDF (reference sequence). The V and J ends lost 1 base and 0 bases respectively, with 10 bases between them. CDR3 sequence reads: CATSRVGVSSYNEQFF. DNA of the CDR3: TGTGCCACCAGCAGAGTAGGAGTAAGCTCCTACAATGAGCAGTTCTTC. The variable domain in full, with the rest retrieved from reference TRBV15 and TRBJ2-1, is DAMVIQNPRYQVTQFGKPVTLSCSQTLNHNVMYWYQQKSSQAPKLLFHYYDKDFNNEADTPDNFQSRRPNTSFCFLDIRSPGLGDTAMYLCATSRVGVSSYNEQFFGPGTRLTVL.

The chain uses TRBV6-6 and TRBJ2-5; 11 nucleotides agree with TRBD2. The CDR3 spans 14 residues. Germline CDR1 is MNHNY and CDR2 is SVGAGI (reference sequence). V dropped 4 bases and J dropped 4; count of bases not matched to a gene: 2. In DNA, the CDR3 is TGTGCCAGCAGTTCTACTAGCGGGGGAGAGACCCAGTACTTC. Translating gives CASSSTSGGETQYF.

Comment on this clone: The identical CDR3 is also encoded by other nucleotide sequences in the sample. The chain uses TRBV18 and TRBJ1-1, with D possibly being TRBD1 (6 bases). This CDR3 comprises 14 residues. CDR1 and CDR2 from the germline V gene are KGHSH and LQKENI. The V end lost 3 bases, the J end lost 1 base, and 9 bases lay between the germline ends. CDR3 DNA sequence: TGTGCCAGCTCACCTCGGACAGCGAACACTGAAGCTTTCTTT. Translating gives CASSPRTANTEAFF.

This rearrangement joins TRBV5-1 to TRBJ2-3; the D is unclear. The CDR3 runs 13 residues. V lost 4 bases and J lost 0, with 6 bases in between. The germline V gene encodes CDR1 SGHRS and CDR2 YFSETQ. The CDR3 reads CASSPQSTDTQYF. CDR3 bases: TGCGCCAGCAGCCCCCAGAGCACAGATACGCAGTATTTT. Complete variable domain (other parts from reference TRBV5-1 and TRBJ2-3): KAGVTQTPRYLIKTRGQQVTLSCSPISGHRSVSWYQQTPGQGLQFLFEYFSETQRNKGNFPGRFSGRQFSNSRSEMNVSTLELGDSALYLCASSPQSTDTQYFGPGTRLTVL.

The V gene is TRBV4-1, the J gene TRBJ2-7; 8 nucleotides align to TRBD2. Germline values: CDR1 MGHRA, CDR2 YSYEKL. The CDR3 sequence is 16 residues long. With 4 bases clipped from V and 1 base from J, the junction kept 9 bases outside the gene matches. CDR3 DNA sequence: TGCGCCAGCAGCCCCCCTTCGGCGGGGGGATCCTACGAGCAGTACTTC. Translating gives CASSPPSAGGSYEQYF.

The chain has TRBV5-6 and TRBJ1-3; D gene uncertain. Germline V lookup: CDR1 SGHDT, CDR2 YYEEEE. The V gene lost 4 bases and the J gene lost 2 bases, with 16 bases spanning the gap. The CDR3 has 16 amino acids. Here the CDR3 reads CASSIGRQRTGNTIYF. CDR3 DNA sequence: TGTGCCAGCAGCATCGGCCGTCAGAGGACTGGAAACACCATATATTTT.

V usage is TRBV2 and J usage is TRBJ1-1; maybe TRBD1 (5 bases). V was trimmed by 2 bases and J by 7 bases, leaving 17 bases between them. Per germline, CDR1 SNHLY and CDR2 FYNNEI. The CDR3 spans 15 residues. The CDR3 protein is CASSENRDPAVEAFF. The CDR3 DNA reads TGTGCCAGCAGTGAAAACCGGGACCCAGCGGTTGAAGCTTTCTTT. Full variable domain (rest looked up from reference TRBV2 and TRBJ1-1): EPEVTQTPSHQVTQMGQEVILRCVPISNHLYFYWYRQILGQKVEFLVSFYNNEISEKSEIFDDQFSVERPDGSNFTLKIRSTKLEDSAMYFCASSENRDPAVEAFFGQGTRLTVV.

This rearrangement joins TRBV7-2 to TRBJ1-1, with 7 bases aligning to TRBD1. The V gene's germline CDR1 is SGHTA and CDR2 FQGNSA. V dropped 2 bases and J dropped 10; count of bases not matched to a gene: 4. The CDR3 runs to 12 residues. DNA for the CDR3: TGTGCCAGCAGCTTAACAGGGGTGGCAGCTTTCTTT. Translation: CASSLTGVAAFF.

The genes are TRBV6-4 and TRBJ1-5, with D perhaps matching TRBD1 (6 bases). Germline-derived CDR1 and CDR2 are MRHNA and SNTAGT. The CDR3 covers 21 residues. V gave up 2 bases and J gave up 2 bases, with 28 bases separating them. CDR3 amino acids: CASSDGKDSLPLPMGNQPQHF. In DNA, the CDR3 is TGTGCCAGCAGTGACGGGAAGGACAGTCTACCCCTTCCTATGGGCAATCAGCCCCAGCATTTT.

The rearrangement links TRBV11-2 to TRBJ1-2; TRBD1 agrees at 8 bases. The V gene's germline CDR1 is SGHAT and CDR2 FQNNGV. J was trimmed by 7 bases and V by 5 bases; bases with no gene match: 9. The length of the CDR3 is 14 residues. The DNA for the CDR3 is TGTGCCAGCAGCCGAACACCAGGGGGCGGTGGCTACACCTTC. Translated: CASSRTPGGGGYTF.

The chain uses TRBV28 and TRBJ1-2; TRBD1 matches at 12 bases. V was pared by 4 bases and J by 7 bases, with 10 bases of the junction left unmatched. Germline-derived CDR1 and CDR2 are MDHEN and SYDVKM. The CDR3 spans 16 residues. CDR3 residues: CASSYHPGQGAGGYTF. DNA for the CDR3: TGTGCCAGCAGTTACCACCCGGGACAGGGGGCAGGTGGCTACACCTTC.

The chain combines TRBV4-1 with TRBJ2-3; no reliable D call. Per germline, CDR1 MGHRA and CDR2 YSYEKL. The CDR3 contains 16 residues. V lost 1 base, J lost 4 bases, and 15 bases lay in between. The CDR3 protein is CASSQVSIPVPDTQYF. The CDR3 DNA is TGCGCCAGCAGCCAAGTTTCCATACCCGTCCCAGATACGCAGTATTTT.

The chain links TRBV11-3 to TRBJ1-1; 11 bases line up with TRBD1. Trimming took 6 bases from V and 1 from J; bases not matched to a gene: 10. Germline CDR1 is SGHNT and CDR2 is YENEEA. The CDR3 sequence is 17 residues long. The CDR3 reads CASSLGRTGGANTEAFF. The CDR3 bases are TGTGCCAGCAGTCTGGGTAGGACAGGGGGCGCGAACACTGAAGCTTTCTTT.

This sequence joins TRBV5-1 and TRBJ2-1; 7 bases align to TRBD1. Per germline, CDR1 SGHRS and CDR2 YFSETQ. V lost 6 bases to trimming and J lost 5 bases; unmatched junction nucleotides: 14. This CDR3 is 16 amino acids long. CDR3: CASTIIPGQPNNEQFF. The DNA of the CDR3 is TGCGCCAGCACGATAATACCGGGACAGCCAAACAATGAGCAGTTCTTC. The variable domain in full, with the rest retrieved from reference TRBV5-1 and TRBJ2-1, is KAGVTQTPRYLIKTRGQQVTLSCSPISGHRSVSWYQQTPGQGLQFLFEYFSETQRNKGNFPGRFSGRQFSNSRSEMNVSTLELGDSALYLCASTIIPGQPNNEQFFGPGTRLTVL.

About this clone: The same CDR3 arises from other DNA sequences in this sample as well. This chain connects TRBV27 to TRBJ2-2; TRBD1 matches at 7 bases. The germline CDR1 and CDR2 sequences are MNHEY and SMNVEV (reference sequence). The CDR3 sequence is 15 residues long. Trimming at V came to 5 bases and at J to 2 bases, leaving 5 bases not matched to a gene. The CDR3 region is CASSLRQGNTGELFF. The DNA for the CDR3 is TGTGCCAGCAGTCTAAGACAGGGAAACACCGGGGAGCTGTTTTTT.

The chain combines TRBV5-6 with TRBJ1-1; D might be TRBD1 (6 bases). The germline V gene encodes CDR1 SGHDT and CDR2 YYEEEE. The CDR3 is 15 amino acids. Between the trimmed V and J ends, which lost 4 bases and 1 base, there was a span of 14 bases. This chain's CDR3 is CASSQTGLGNTEAFF. CDR3 DNA sequence: TGTGCCAGCAGCCAAACAGGGCTAGGGAACACTGAAGCTTTCTTT.

V gene TRBV27 combines with J gene TRBJ2-7, with 7 bases lining up with TRBD1. The junction had 12 bases not matched to a gene; V was cut back by 7 bases and J by 6 bases. Germline CDR1 and CDR2: MNHEY and SMNVEV (reference sequence). The CDR3 is 14 amino acids. CDR3 in DNA: TGTGCCAGCACTAACCCCGACAGGGTCGGCGAGCAGTACTTC. Protein sequence: CASTNPDRVGEQYF.